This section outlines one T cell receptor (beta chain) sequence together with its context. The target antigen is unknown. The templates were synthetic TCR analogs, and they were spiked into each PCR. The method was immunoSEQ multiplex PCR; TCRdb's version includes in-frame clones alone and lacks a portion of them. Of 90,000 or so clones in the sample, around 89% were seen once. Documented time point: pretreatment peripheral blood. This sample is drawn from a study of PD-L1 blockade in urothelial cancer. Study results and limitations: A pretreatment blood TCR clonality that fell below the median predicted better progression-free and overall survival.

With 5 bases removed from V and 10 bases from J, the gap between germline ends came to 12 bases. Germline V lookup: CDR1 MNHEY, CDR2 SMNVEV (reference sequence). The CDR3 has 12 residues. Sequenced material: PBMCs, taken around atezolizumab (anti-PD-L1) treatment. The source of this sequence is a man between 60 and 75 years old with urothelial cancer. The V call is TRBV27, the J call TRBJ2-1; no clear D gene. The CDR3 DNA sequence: TGTGCCAGCAGTCCGATAGCTGGGGAGCAGTTCTTC. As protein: CASSPIAGEQFF.